A selection of T cell receptor beta chains follows, all from one sample in a study of shared clonotypes between healthy human individuals. Here immunoSEQ multiplex PCR was the method, and the copy in TCRdb shows in-frame clones only, minus some. The sample consists of about 490,000 clones, roughly 78% of them appearing once. Sample: PBMCs. The receptors were sampled from a woman in her thirties or forties in good health. Some clones in this sample may be carry-over from other donors' samples. Both conserved end residues are part of each CDR3.

V: TRBV13; J: TRBJ1-2; CDR3: CASKIGARDYGYTF
V: TRBV7-8; J: TRBJ2-5; CDR3: CASSLELAGAERKTQYF
V: TRBV28; J: TRBJ1-5; CDR3: CASSLWTGRYSNQPQHF
V: TRBV28; J: TRBJ1-2; CDR3: CASSGGNEDGYTF
V: TRBV5-4; J: TRBJ2-5; CDR3: CASSSGLVVQETQYF
V: TRBV16; J: TRBJ2-3; CDR3: CASSQSVGGTDTQYF
V: TRBV9; J: TRBJ2-1; CDR3: CASSVSWTSGNEQFF
V: TRBV28; J: TRBJ2-2; CDR3: CASSPDRTGTGELFF
V: TRBV6-5; J: TRBJ2-7; CDR3: CASSSLQLFYYEQYF
V: TRBV10-3; J: TRBJ2-6; CDR3: CAISEGGSSGANVLTF
V: TRBV6-5; J: TRBJ2-5; CDR3: CASSYEGQGWETQYF
V: TRBV11-2; J: TRBJ2-5; CDR3: CASSMRTRTETQYF
V: TRBV4-1; J: TRBJ1-1; CDR3: CASSQVEGAGEAFF
V: TRBV7-3; J: TRBJ2-7; CDR3: CASSSLLAGAWEQYF
V: TRBV7-9; J: TRBJ2-1; CDR3: CASSLMIGVDEQFF
V: TRBV18; J: TRBJ2-5; CDR3: CASSPRQETQYF
V: TRBV11-3; J: TRBJ2-1; CDR3: CASSEPGIEANEQFF
V: TRBV5-1; J: TRBJ2-4; CDR3: CASSLFIGNIQYF
V: TRBV30; J: TRBJ2-1; CDR3: CAWSVMGGEYNEQFF
V: TRBV5-5; J: TRBJ2-7; CDR3: CASSLTVRVYEQYF